One and the same sample provided the 27 T cell receptor beta chains below, sequenced in a study of long-term antiretroviral therapy in people with HIV. Sequencing relied on immunoSEQ assay v3.0, run at survey level. This table comes from immunoSEQ multiplex PCR, and its TCRdb copy is limited to in-frame clones, with some not included. The sample shows under 20,000 clones, around four fifths of them seen only once. The sequencing here drew on unsorted PBMCs, taken less than 2.2 years before starting antiretroviral therapy. All receptors derive from a young man with HIV.

The chain joins TRBV6-6 to TRBJ2-7; tentative D call: TRBD1 (6 bases). Germline CDR1 reads MNHNY; CDR2 reads SVGAGI (reference sequence). V was shortened by 4 bases and J by 0 bases, with 10 bases between the two germline ends. This CDR3 region has 14 residues. The CDR3 here is CASSSMDSSYEQYF. Here the CDR3 DNA reads TGTGCCAGCAGTTCAATGGACAGCTCCTACGAGCAGTACTTC.

The chain combines TRBV28 with TRBJ2-1, with D unclear. The CDR3 is made up of 11 amino acids. With 5 bases removed from V and 6 bases from J, the gap between germline ends came to 5 bases. CDR1 and CDR2 from the germline V gene are MDHEN and SYDVKM. For the CDR3, the DNA is TGTGCCAGCAGTCGGAGCAATGAGCAGTTCTTC. Amino acids: CASSRSNEQFF.

The chain employs TRBV2 and TRBJ2-5; 14 positions match TRBD2. The length of the CDR3 is 19 residues. J gave up 3 bases and V 4 bases, and 13 bases lay outside the gene matches. CDR1 and CDR2 (germline): SNHLY, FYNNEI. In DNA, the CDR3 is TGTGCCAGCAGTGCACCGGGACAAAGACTAGCGGGAGGGGAAGAGACCCAGTACTTC. This sequence encodes CASSAPGQRLAGGEETQYF.

The V call is TRBV14, the J call TRBJ1-2; a weak D match, TRBD1 (6 bases). Germline V gene sequence: CDR1 SGHDN, CDR2 FVKESK. Trimming stripped 3 bases from V and 4 bases from J, with 12 bases between. The CDR3 has 14 amino acids. Here the CDR3 reads CASSQGGRSYGYTF. CDR3 in DNA: TGTGCCAGCAGCCAGGGGGGGCGCTCCTATGGCTACACCTTC.

The chain employs TRBV13 and TRBJ2-7; D possibly corresponds to TRBD1 (6 bases). Germline V CDR1 and CDR2: PRHDT, FYEKMQ (reference sequence). The V end was cut by 5 bases, the J end by 0 bases, with 17 bases between. The CDR3 totals 16 residues. The CDR3 is CASSPNRQASSYEQYF. The CDR3 DNA follows: TGTGCCAGCAGCCCTAATCGACAGGCTAGCTCCTACGAGCAGTACTTC.

This clone appeared a few times. This chain joins TRBV7-9 and TRBJ2-7; 8 bases map to TRBD2. After removal of 4 bases from V and 2 bases from J, the junction contained 4 bases not matched to a gene. CDR3 length: 14 residues. In germline, CDR1 is SEHNR, CDR2 FQNEAQ (reference sequence). CDR3 protein: CASSWSTSAYEQYF. The CDR3, as DNA: TGTGCCAGCAGCTGGTCGACTAGCGCCTACGAGCAGTACTTC.

The J gene is TRBJ2-5, the V gene TRBV28; D gene unclear. Germline V gene sequence: CDR1 MDHEN, CDR2 SYDVKM. The CDR3 runs to 14 residues. V gave up 2 bases and J gave up 6 bases, with 13 bases separating them. CDR3 amino acids: CASSLPFTVKTQYF. The CDR3 DNA reads TGTGCCAGCAGTTTACCATTCACGGTGAAGACCCAGTACTTC.

The J gene is TRBJ2-5, the V gene TRBV4-3; perhaps TRBD2 as D (6 bases). Germline CDR1 reads LGHNA; CDR2 reads YSLEER. The CDR3 is 14 amino acids. The germline V and J ends were trimmed by 4 bases and 5 bases, with 14 bases remaining between them. The CDR3 region has the DNA TGCGCCAGCAGCCTCGGGACTTTCGGCGAGACCCAGTACTTC. Amino acids: CASSLGTFGETQYF.

The table lists this clone with a few counts. J is TRBJ2-1 and V is TRBV9; 8 nucleotides match TRBD2. The CDR3 is made up of 13 amino acids. The germline gives CDR1 SGDLS, CDR2 YYNGEE. V lost 3 bases and J lost 8; bases outside the gene matches: 4. CDR3 coding DNA: TGTGCCAGCAGCGAGGCGGGGGGATATGAGCAGTTCTTC. The encoded protein is CASSEAGGYEQFF.

The V gene is TRBV11-2, the J gene TRBJ1-2, with D perhaps matching TRBD1 (5 bases). The CDR3 runs to 14 residues. Deletions cut 2 bases from V and 7 bases from J, with 14 bases between. Per germline, CDR1 SGHAT and CDR2 FQNNGV. The CDR3 bases are TGTGCCAGCAGCTTATTGGGGCAGGGCAGTGGCTACACCTTC. The encoded protein is CASSLLGQGSGYTF.

A single count supports this clone. The genes are TRBV27 and TRBJ2-7; D might be TRBD1 (6 bases). The germline gives CDR1 MNHEY, CDR2 SMNVEV (reference sequence). Trimming took 6 bases from V and 4 from J, leaving 16 bases between them. The CDR3 extends over 14 amino acids. The CDR3 coding sequence is TGTGCCAGCAGCAAACAGGTAGGGGGTTACGAGCAGTACTTC. Residues: CASSKQVGGYEQYF.

The chain employs TRBV5-6 and TRBJ2-7, with 7 bases that match TRBD1. V lost 4 bases to trimming and J lost 4 bases; unmatched junction nucleotides: 5. Germline V gene data show CDR1 as SGHDT and CDR2 as YYEEEE. The CDR3 extends over 13 amino acids. CDR3 nucleotide sequence: TGTGCCAGCAGCGGCCGGGACAGATACGAGCAGTACTTC. Encoded protein: CASSGRDRYEQYF. Drawing the rest from reference TRBV5-6 and TRBJ2-7, the complete variable domain is DAGVTQSPTHLIKTRGQQVTLRCSPKSGHDTVSWYQQALGQGPQFIFQYYEEEERQRGNFPDRFSGHQFPNYSSELNVNALLLGDSALYLCASSGRDRYEQYFGPGTRLTVT.

The chain recombines TRBV29-1 with TRBJ1-4; D call uncertain. The V end lost 4 bases, the J end lost 3 bases, and 12 bases lay between the germline ends. The CDR3 contains 14 residues. Germline loops: CDR1 SQVTM, CDR2 ANQGSEA. For the CDR3, the DNA is TGCAGCGTTGGAAGGGCCGGAGCTAATGAAAAACTGTTTTTT. Amino acids: CSVGRAGANEKLFF.

The genes are TRBV7-8 and TRBJ2-2, with D possibly TRBD1 on 5 matching bases. Germline V gene lookup returns CDR1 SGHVS and CDR2 FQNEAQ. V lost 7 bases and J lost 2, with 17 bases in between. CDR3 length: 16 amino acids. The CDR3 sequence is CASTKARALNTGELFF. Written as DNA, the CDR3 is TGTGCCAGCACTAAGGCCAGGGCGCTAAACACCGGGGAGCTGTTTTTT.

The V call is TRBV28, the J call TRBJ2-1; 11 bases are a match to TRBD2. V was clipped by 5 bases and J by 2 bases; unmatched bases: 8. The CDR3 length is 17 residues. Germline CDR1 reads MDHEN; CDR2 reads SYDVKM. This CDR3 reads CASSNPLAGGAYNEQFF. DNA for the CDR3: TGTGCCAGCAGTAACCCCCTAGCGGGAGGAGCCTACAATGAGCAGTTCTTC.

J is TRBJ2-7 and V is TRBV10-3, with TRBD2 as a possible D gene (6 bases). Trimming stripped 10 bases from V and 2 bases from J, with 21 bases between. There are 15 residues in the CDR3. CDR1 is ENHRY, CDR2 SYGVKD, per germline. The CDR3 DNA is TGTGCCACCACCCCGGGCCCTAGCGATACCTACGAGCAGTACTTC. Encoded protein: CATTPGPSDTYEQYF.

The chain couples TRBV27 to TRBJ2-1; 7 bases are shared with TRBD1. Germline trimming cut 2 bases from V and 7 bases from J; bases unmatched to any gene: 8. CDR3 size: 15 residues. Germline lookup yields CDR1 MNHEY and CDR2 SMNVEV (reference sequence). The CDR3 DNA reads as TGTGCCAGCAGTTTAGGGCCGACAGGGAGTAATGAGCAGTTCTTC. It yields the protein CASSLGPTGSNEQFF.

The chain couples TRBV11-2 to TRBJ1-4; 8 positions agree with TRBD1. This CDR3 has 15 amino acids. With 4 bases clipped from V and 7 bases from J, the junction kept 8 bases outside the gene matches. The V gene's germline CDR1 is SGHAT and CDR2 FQNNGV. This chain's CDR3 is CASSSQGASAEKLFF. For the CDR3, the DNA is TGTGCCAGCAGCTCCCAGGGGGCCTCGGCTGAAAAACTGTTTTTT.

This chain links TRBV7-9 with TRBJ2-7, with TRBD2 matching over 8 bases. After removal of 8 bases from V and 4 bases from J, the junction contained 7 bases not matched to a gene. Per the germline V gene, CDR1 is SEHNR and CDR2 is FQNEAQ (reference sequence). CDR3 length: 13 residues. DNA of the CDR3: TGTGCCAGCGTCCGGCGGGAGGCTTACGAGCAGTACTTC. This codes for CASVRREAYEQYF.

This clone was seen more than once but under ten times. The V call is TRBV21-1, the J call TRBJ2-7; the table's D call, TRBD2, has no DNA check behind it. TRBV21-1 is shown as a pseudogene. The CDR3 runs to 13 residues. The CDR3 loop is CASTGTSWYEQYF. CDR3 DNA: TGTGCCAGTACCGGGACTAGCTGGTACGAGCAGTACTTC.

J is TRBJ2-1 and V is TRBV7-8, with D tentatively TRBD1 (5 bases). This CDR3 comprises 12 residues. CDR1 is SGHVS, CDR2 FQNEAQ, per germline. V was shortened by 4 bases and J by 7 bases, with 8 bases between the two germline ends. The CDR3 loop is CASSSDRNEQFF. CDR3 nucleotide sequence: TGTGCCAGCAGCTCAGACAGAAATGAGCAGTTCTTC. Filled out from reference TRBV7-8 and TRBJ2-1, the complete variable domain reads GAGVSQSPRYKVAKRGQDVALRCDPISGHVSLFWYQQALGQGPEFLTYFQNEAQLDKSGLPSDRFFAERPEGSVSTLKIQRTQQEDSAVYLCASSSDRNEQFFGPGTRLTVL.

The chain recombines TRBV6-6 with TRBJ2-2; 13 nucleotides align to TRBD2. Germline CDR1 reads MNHNY; CDR2 reads SVGAGI (reference sequence). The CDR3 is 16 amino acids. V was pared by 6 bases and J by 5 bases, with 6 bases of the junction left unmatched. The CDR3 DNA sequence: TGTGCCAGCAGCCCAACTAGCGGGAGGGGGACCGGGGAGCTGTTTTTT. This gives the protein CASSPTSGRGTGELFF.

Only a few counts were recorded for this clone. The V and J genes are TRBV7-2 and TRBJ2-7; the D gene could be TRBD1 or TRBD2 (5 bases each). V was shortened by 7 bases and J by 2 bases, with 15 bases between the two germline ends. Looked up from germline, CDR1 is SGHTA and CDR2 is FQGNSA. CDR3 length: 14 residues. The DNA for the CDR3 is TGTGCCAGCACCAAACCGGGACGGACCTACGAGCAGTACTTC. Translation: CASTKPGRTYEQYF.

The chain has TRBV11-2 and TRBJ2-5; D remains unclear. V was pared by 4 bases and J by 9 bases, with 9 bases between. CDR1 and CDR2 (germline): SGHAT, FQNNGV. The CDR3 spans 11 residues. DNA of the CDR3: TGTGCCAGCAGCTCAAAGGTGTCCCAGTACTTC. It codes for CASSSKVSQYF.

The chain combines TRBV9 with TRBJ2-2; 9 bases fit TRBD2. The CDR3 runs 15 residues. CDR1 and CDR2 (germline): SGDLS, YYNGEE. V was clipped by 5 bases and J by 6 bases; unmatched bases: 8. The CDR3 loop reads CASRARGGAAGELFF. CDR3 bases: TGTGCCAGCAGGGCGCGGGGGGGCGCCGCCGGGGAGCTGTTTTTT.

The genes are TRBV29-1 and TRBJ2-7; D perhaps matches TRBD2 (5 bases). This CDR3 contains 12 residues. Germline-derived CDR1 and CDR2 are SQVTM and ANQGSEA. The V end was cut by 1 base, the J end by 6 bases, with 10 bases between. CDR3: CSVEVTAGEQYF. The CDR3 coding sequence is TGCAGCGTTGAAGTAACGGCGGGCGAGCAGTACTTC.

The chain has TRBV28 and TRBJ2-1; 11 nucleotides line up with TRBD1. V lost 0 bases, J lost 6 bases, and 1 base stayed unmatched. The CDR3 covers 15 residues. Germline values: CDR1 MDHEN, CDR2 SYDVKM. This CDR3 is CASSLWGTGGNEQFF. In DNA, the CDR3 is TGTGCCAGCAGTTTATGGGGGACAGGGGGCAATGAGCAGTTCTTC.